This T cell receptor beta chain was documented in a study of blood T cell repertoires in COVID-19. As for the study in general: Acute and convalescent COVID-19 specimens originated in the United States, Italy and Spain.

The CDR3 consists of 15 residues. Looked up from germline, CDR1 is SNHLY and CDR2 is FYNNEI. V was clipped by 7 bases and J by 0 bases; unmatched bases: 6. In the study's own analysis: By means of reference gene primer amplification, nucleated cell counts were estimated. Clones were sequenced by immunoSEQ multiplex PCR, and TCRdb holds only the in-frame ones, with some missing. V and J calls and clone size come straight from that table; D and trimming were deduced from the DNA. The sample holds 45,000 to 55,000 clones; approximately 90% are singletons and the top ten take 6.5% to 9%. V usage is TRBV2 and J usage is TRBJ2-1, with 7 bases that match TRBD1. The sequenced sample consisted of peripheral blood. The sequence was obtained from a woman between 40 and 50 years old with active COVID-19. The CDR3 reads CASNEGGLSYNEQFF. The CDR3 region has the DNA TGTGCCAGCAACGAAGGGGGCCTCTCCTACAATGAGCAGTTCTTC.